This TCR beta chain was documented in a study of beta chain features in type 1 diabetes. This CDR3 comprises 14 residues. Germline trimming cut 8 bases from V and 9 bases from J; bases unmatched to any gene: 8. The V gene's germline CDR1 is SNHLY and CDR2 FYNNEI. Study-level findings and limits: VDJ junctions in type 1 diabetes patients carried more deletions and fewer insertions. Any HLA type influence on TCRB rearrangement was left unresolved here. The study found that naive, central memory and Treg TCRB repertoires appeared more similar in patients than in healthy donors.

Turning to this clone: Its specificity is unknown.

What was sequenced were expressed TCRB transcripts, since all of the isolated RNA had been reverse transcribed. Only in-frame clones appear in the TCRdb table, and some are missing; sequencing was by immunoSEQ multiplex PCR. There are 450,000 or so clones in the sample; over 9.5% occur only once, and more than 0.045% lies in the top ten. The chain recombines TRBV2 with TRBJ2-5, with 14 bases lining up with TRBD2. Material: naive CD4+ T cells from blood. This TCR was sampled from a woman under 30 in good health. The CDR3 reads CASEDTTSGGAQYF. The CDR3 nucleotides are TGTGCCAGCGAGGACACGACTAGCGGGGGGGCCCAGTACTTC. Full variable domain (outside the CDR3, taken from reference TRBV2 and TRBJ2-5): EPEVTQTPSHQVTQMGQEVILRCVPISNHLYFYWYRQILGQKVEFLVSFYNNEISEKSEIFDDQFSVERPDGSNFTLKIRSTKLEDSAMYFCASEDTTSGGAQYFGPGTRLLVL.